The following is a TCR beta chain sequence with its context. In the authors' methods: Reference gene primer amplification in the assay estimated nucleated cell counts. Only in-frame clones appear in the TCRdb table, and some are missing; sequencing was by immunoSEQ multiplex PCR. V and J calls and clone size are those listed in that table; D and trimming were worked out from the DNA. The sample gives 100,000 to 150,000 clones, around 87% of which show up once; 3.6% is in the top ten. The sample is drawn from a study of blood T cell repertoires in COVID-19. Study overall: Some COVID-19 samples were acute and others convalescent; all came from the United States, Italy and Spain. T cells, B-cell-depleted T cells, or PBMCs provided the cDNA or gDNA that served as material.

The J segment lost 2 bases and the V segment lost 9 bases, leaving 6 bases of the junction unmatched. Germline V gene data show CDR1 as MGHDK and CDR2 as SYGVNS. The CDR3 runs 13 residues. The sequencing input was peripheral blood. V gene TRBV25-1 combines with J gene TRBJ2-7; TRBD1 matches at 8 bases. This TCR came from a woman aged 55-69 years with acute or convalescent COVID-19. The chain's CDR3 is CASRQGSPYEQYV. The CDR3 coding sequence is TGTGCCAGTCGACAGGGGAGTCCCTACGAGCAGTACGTC.